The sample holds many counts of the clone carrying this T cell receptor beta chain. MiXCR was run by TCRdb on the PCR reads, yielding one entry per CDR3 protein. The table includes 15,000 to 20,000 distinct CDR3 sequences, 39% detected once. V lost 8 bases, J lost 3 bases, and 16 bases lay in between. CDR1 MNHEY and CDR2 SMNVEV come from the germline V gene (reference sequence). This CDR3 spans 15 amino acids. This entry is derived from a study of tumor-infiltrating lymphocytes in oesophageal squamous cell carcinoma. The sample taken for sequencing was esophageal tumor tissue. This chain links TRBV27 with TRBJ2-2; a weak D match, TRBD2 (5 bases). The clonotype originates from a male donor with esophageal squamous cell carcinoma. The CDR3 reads CASRPYAGDTGELFF. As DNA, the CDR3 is TGTGCCAGCCGCCCCTATGCGGGCGACACCGGGGAGCTGTTTTTT.